This T cell receptor beta chain is from a study of chemoradiotherapy in HPV16-positive cancers. Findings and limits, study-wide: For HPV16-positive patients, expanding HPV-responsive T cells associated with longer recurrence-free survival.

This clone appeared once. What it recognizes is unknown. Assay used: immunoSEQ multiplex PCR; TCRdb lists only in-frame clones, some missing. The sample carries 30,000 to 35,000 clones, roughly 87% recorded once. This TCR was recovered from a human donor with HPV-associated anogenital cancer. This material consisted of blood, taken from a patient who underwent chemoradiotherapy.

The CDR3 nucleotides read TGTGCCAGCAGTGAGGGGGGGGAGACCCAGTACTTC. The encoded protein is CASSEGGETQYF. The V and J genes are TRBV6-1 and TRBJ2-5, with 7 bases matching TRBD2. There are 12 residues in the CDR3. With 3 bases clipped from V and 5 bases from J, the junction kept 0 bases outside the gene matches. CDR1 is MNHNS and CDR2 is SASEGT in the germline V gene.